This T cell receptor (beta chain) stems from a study of T cell responses to AZD1222 COVID-19 vaccine. The data were produced by immunoSEQ multiplex PCR, yet TCRdb's version contains in-frame clones alone and is incomplete. The top ten hold over 0.95% of the sample, which has fewer than 250,000 clones, about 92% seen once. General study findings and limits: Reportedly, nearly half of unique spike TCRs recognized epitopes outside B.1.351/B.1.1.7 mutations. Seropositive AZD1222 recipients at baseline numbered only 6 or 7. Mostly white British, mostly female donors; authors suggested clonal diversity may be underestimated.

Points on this clone: Its matching antigen is unknown. Other DNA sequences from this sample encode an identical CDR3 as well.

The receptor's source is an adult in good health. The source material was peripheral blood, sampled on day 0 of MenACWY control vaccination.

CDR3 sequence reads: CASSGNNQPQHF. CDR3 nucleotide sequence: TGTGCCAGCAGTGGAAACAATCAGCCCCAGCATTTT. The chain recombines TRBV2 with TRBJ1-5; D is unclear. V was pared by 4 bases and J by 3 bases, with 4 bases between. The CDR3 totals 12 residues. In germline, CDR1 is SNHLY, CDR2 FYNNEI.